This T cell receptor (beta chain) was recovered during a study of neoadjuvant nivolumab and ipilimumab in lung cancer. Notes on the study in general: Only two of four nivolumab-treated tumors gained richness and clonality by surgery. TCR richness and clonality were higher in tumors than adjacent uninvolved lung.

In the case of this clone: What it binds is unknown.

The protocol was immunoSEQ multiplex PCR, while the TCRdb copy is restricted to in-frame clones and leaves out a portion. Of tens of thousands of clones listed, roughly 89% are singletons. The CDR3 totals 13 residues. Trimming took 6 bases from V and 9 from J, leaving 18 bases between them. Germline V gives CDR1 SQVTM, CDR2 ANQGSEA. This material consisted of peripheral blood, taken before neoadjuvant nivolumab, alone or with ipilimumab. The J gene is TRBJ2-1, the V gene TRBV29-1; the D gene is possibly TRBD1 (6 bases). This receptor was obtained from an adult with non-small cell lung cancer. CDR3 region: CSVKRSGAGEQFF. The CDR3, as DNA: TGCAGCGTAAAACGATCAGGGGCCGGTGAGCAGTTCTTC.